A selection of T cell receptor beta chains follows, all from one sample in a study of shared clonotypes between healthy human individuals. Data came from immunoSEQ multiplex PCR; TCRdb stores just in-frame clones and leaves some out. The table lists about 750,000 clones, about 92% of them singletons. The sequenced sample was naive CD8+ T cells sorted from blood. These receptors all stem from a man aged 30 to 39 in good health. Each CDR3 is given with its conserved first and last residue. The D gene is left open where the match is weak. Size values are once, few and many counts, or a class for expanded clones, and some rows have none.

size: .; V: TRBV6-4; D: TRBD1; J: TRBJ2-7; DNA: TGTGCCAGCAGCAGGAGGATCGCGTGGGACAGGGGGCATTACGAGCAGTACTTC; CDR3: CASSRRIAWDRGHYEQYF
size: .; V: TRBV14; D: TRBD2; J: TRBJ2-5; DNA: TGTGCCAGCAGCCCTACAGGCGCGGGGGAAGAGACCCAGTACTTC; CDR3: CASSPTGAGEETQYF
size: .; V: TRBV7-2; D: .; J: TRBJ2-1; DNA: TGTGCCAGCAGCTTCGATAGCTCCTCCTACAATGAGCAGTTCTTC; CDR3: CASSFDSSSYNEQFF
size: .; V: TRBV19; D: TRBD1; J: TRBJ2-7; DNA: TGTGCCAGTAGTCCCGGGACAGGGCTCTACGAGCAGTACTTC; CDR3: CASSPGTGLYEQYF
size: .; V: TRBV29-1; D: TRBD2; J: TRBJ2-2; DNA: TGCAGCGTTGAAGATCGTACTAGCGGGAGGGCAGGCACCGGGGAGCTGTTTTTT; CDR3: CSVEDRTSGRAGTGELFF
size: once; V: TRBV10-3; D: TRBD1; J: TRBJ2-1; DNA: TGTGCCATCAGCCCGACAGGGGTGGATGAGCAGTTCTTC; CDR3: CAISPTGVDEQFF
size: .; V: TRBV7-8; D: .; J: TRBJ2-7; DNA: TGTGCCAGCAGCTTTCGCGGGCTTGGGGGGAACGAGCAGTACTTC; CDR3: CASSFRGLGGNEQYF
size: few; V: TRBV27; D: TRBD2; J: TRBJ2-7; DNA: TGTGCCAGCAGTCATACAGCGGGAGGGCTTTACGAGCAGTACTTC; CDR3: CASSHTAGGLYEQYF
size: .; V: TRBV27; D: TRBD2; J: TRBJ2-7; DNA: TGTGCCAGCAGTTTAACTTTGCGGGAGGGAAGCTACGAGCAGTACTTC; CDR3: CASSLTLREGSYEQYF
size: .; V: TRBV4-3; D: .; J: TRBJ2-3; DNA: TGCGCCAGCAGCCAAGATTTCTTTGGCAGTAGCACAGATACGCAGTATTTT; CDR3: CASSQDFFGSSTDTQYF
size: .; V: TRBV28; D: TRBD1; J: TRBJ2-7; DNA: TGTGCCAGCAGTCTGGGGACAGTTGAGTCCTACGAGCAGTACTTC; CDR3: CASSLGTVESYEQYF
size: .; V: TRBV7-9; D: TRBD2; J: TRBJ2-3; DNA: TGTGCCAGCAGCTTAGGCGGGAGAGGTACAGATACGCAGTATTTT; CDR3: CASSLGGRGTDTQYF
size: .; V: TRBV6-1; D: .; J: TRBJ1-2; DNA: TGTGCCAGCAGTGAAGCGCAAAGGCTCGTCTATGGCTACACCTTC; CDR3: CASSEAQRLVYGYTF
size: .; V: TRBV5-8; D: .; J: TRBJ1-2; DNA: TGTGCCAGCAGCTCCCCAAGTACTATTCGATACACCTTC; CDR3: CASSSPSTIRYTF
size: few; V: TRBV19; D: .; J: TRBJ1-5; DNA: TGTGCCAGTAGTATAATCGCATATCAGCCCCAGCATTTT; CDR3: CASSIIAYQPQHF
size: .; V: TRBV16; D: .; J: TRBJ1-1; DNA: TGTGCCAGCAGCCCCGCGGAGGGCCTGGGCACTGAAGCTTTCTTT; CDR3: CASSPAEGLGTEAFF
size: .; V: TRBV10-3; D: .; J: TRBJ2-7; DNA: TGTGCCATCAGTGATGCCAGGTTGGGCGAGCAGTACTTC; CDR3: CAISDARLGEQYF
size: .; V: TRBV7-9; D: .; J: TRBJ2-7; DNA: TGTGCCAGCAGCTTTCCTAGAGGGGAATACGAGCAGTACTTC; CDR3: CASSFPRGEYEQYF
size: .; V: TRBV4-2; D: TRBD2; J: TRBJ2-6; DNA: TGTGCCAGCAGCCAAGGTAGCGGGAGGGCCCTCTCTGGGGCCAACGTCCTGACTTTC; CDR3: CASSQGSGRALSGANVLTF
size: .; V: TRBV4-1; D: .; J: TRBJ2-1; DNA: TGCGCCAGCAGCCAAGCGGAGGTAGGGAATGAGCAGTTCTTC; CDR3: CASSQAEVGNEQFF
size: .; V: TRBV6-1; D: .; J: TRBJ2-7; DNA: TGTGCCAGCAGTGAAGTGGGGGGTTGGGACCTGAGCTCGAGGAACTACGAGCAGTACTTC; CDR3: CASSEVGGWDLSSRNYEQYF
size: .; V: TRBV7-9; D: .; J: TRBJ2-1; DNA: TGTGCCAGCGTCAGTGGTTCCCTCAATGAGCAGTTCTTC; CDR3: CASVSGSLNEQFF